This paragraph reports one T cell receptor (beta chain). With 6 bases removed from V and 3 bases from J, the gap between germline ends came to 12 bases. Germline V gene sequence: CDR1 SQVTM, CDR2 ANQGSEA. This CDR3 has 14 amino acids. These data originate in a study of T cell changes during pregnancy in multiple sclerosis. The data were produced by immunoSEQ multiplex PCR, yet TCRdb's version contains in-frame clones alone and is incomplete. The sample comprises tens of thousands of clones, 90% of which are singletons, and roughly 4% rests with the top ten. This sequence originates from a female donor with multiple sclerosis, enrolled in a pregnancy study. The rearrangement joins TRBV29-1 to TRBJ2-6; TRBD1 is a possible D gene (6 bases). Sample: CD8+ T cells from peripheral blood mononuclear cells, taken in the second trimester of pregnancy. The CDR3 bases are TGCAGCGTGGACAGCAAAGGTGGGGCCAACGTCCTGACTTTC. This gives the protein CSVDSKGGANVLTF.